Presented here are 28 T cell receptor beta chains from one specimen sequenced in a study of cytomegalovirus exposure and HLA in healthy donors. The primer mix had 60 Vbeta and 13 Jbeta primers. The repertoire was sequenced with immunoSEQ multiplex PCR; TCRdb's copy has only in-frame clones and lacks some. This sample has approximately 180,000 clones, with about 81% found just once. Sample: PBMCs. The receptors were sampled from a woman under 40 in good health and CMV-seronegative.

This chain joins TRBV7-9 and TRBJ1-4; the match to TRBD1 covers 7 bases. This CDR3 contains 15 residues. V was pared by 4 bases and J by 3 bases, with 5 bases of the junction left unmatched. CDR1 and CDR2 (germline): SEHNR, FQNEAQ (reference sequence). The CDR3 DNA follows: TGTGCCAGCAGCTCGAAGGGACAGCCTAATGAAAAACTGTTTTTT. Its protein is CASSSKGQPNEKLFF.

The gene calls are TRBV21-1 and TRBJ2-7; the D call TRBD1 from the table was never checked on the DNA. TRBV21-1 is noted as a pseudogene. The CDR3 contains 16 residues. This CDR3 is CASSKVRQGRTYEQYF. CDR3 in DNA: TGTGCCAGCAGCAAAGTAAGACAGGGTAGGACCTACGAGCAGTACTTC.

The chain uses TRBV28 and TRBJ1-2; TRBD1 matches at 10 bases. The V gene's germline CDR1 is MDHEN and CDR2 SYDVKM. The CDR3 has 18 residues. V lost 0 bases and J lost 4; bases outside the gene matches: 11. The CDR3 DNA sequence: TGTGCCAGCAGTTTATGGGGGGTGACAGGGGGCGCCGGCTATGGCTACACCTTC. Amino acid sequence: CASSLWGVTGGAGYGYTF.

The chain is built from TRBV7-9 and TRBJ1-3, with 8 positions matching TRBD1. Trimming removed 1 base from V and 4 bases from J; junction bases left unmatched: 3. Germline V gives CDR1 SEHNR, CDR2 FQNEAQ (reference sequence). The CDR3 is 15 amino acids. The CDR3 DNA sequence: TGTGCCAGCAGCTTAGGACAGGGGTACGGAAACACCATATATTTT. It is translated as CASSLGQGYGNTIYF.

This chain's CDR3 is CSGLQGNGYTF. DNA of the CDR3: TGCAGTGGCTTACAGGGGAATGGCTACACCTTC. This chain uses TRBV20-1 with TRBJ1-2; 7 nucleotides line up with TRBD1. V lost 7 bases to trimming and J lost 6 bases; unmatched junction nucleotides: 5. The CDR3 is 11 amino acids. Germline V CDR1 and CDR2: DFQATT, SNEGSKA (reference sequence).

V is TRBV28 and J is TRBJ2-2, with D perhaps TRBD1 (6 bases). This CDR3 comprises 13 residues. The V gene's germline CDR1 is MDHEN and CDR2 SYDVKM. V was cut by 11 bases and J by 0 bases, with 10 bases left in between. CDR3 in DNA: TGTGCCGGTCGACAGGCGAACACCGGGGAGCTGTTTTTT. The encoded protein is CAGRQANTGELFF.

CDR3 bases: TGCGCCAGCAGCTTACAGGAGGGGTCCTACGAGCAGTACTTC. It encodes CASSLQEGSYEQYF. The rearrangement uses TRBV5-1 and TRBJ2-7, with D perhaps TRBD2 (6 bases). V lost 2 bases, J lost 1 base, and 10 bases lay in between. Germline V gene sequence: CDR1 SGHRS, CDR2 YFSETQ. This CDR3 has 14 residues.

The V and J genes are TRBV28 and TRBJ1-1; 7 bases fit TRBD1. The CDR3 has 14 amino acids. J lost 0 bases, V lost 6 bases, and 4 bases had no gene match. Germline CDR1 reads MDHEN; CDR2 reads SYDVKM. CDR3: CASRPGQMNTEAFF. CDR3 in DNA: TGTGCCAGCAGACCGGGACAGATGAACACTGAAGCTTTCTTT.

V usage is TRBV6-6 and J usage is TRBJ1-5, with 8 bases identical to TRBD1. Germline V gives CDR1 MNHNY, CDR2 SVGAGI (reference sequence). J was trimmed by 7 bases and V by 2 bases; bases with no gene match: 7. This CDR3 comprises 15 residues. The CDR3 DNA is TGTGCCAGCAGTTACGATCCCAGGGGGCGACAGCCCCAGCATTTT. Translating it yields CASSYDPRGRQPQHF.

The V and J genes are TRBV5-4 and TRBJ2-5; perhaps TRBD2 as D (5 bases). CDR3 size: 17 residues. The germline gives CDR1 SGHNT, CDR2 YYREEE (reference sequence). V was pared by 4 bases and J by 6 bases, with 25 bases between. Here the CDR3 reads CASSHSGGRGRVQTQYF. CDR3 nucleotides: TGTGCCAGCAGCCATTCAGGAGGACGGGGAAGGGTTCAGACCCAGTACTTC.

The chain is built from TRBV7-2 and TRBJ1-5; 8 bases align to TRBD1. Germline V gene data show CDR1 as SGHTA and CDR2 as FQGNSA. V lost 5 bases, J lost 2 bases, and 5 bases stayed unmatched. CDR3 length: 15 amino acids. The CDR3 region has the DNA TGTGCCAGCAGCAACCAGGGGGCGGGCAATCAGCCCCAGCATTTT. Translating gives CASSNQGAGNQPQHF.

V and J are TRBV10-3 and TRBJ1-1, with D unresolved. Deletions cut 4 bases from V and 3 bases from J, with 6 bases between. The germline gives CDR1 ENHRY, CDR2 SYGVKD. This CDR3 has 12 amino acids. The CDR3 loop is CAISAMDTEAFF. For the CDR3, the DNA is TGTGCCATCAGTGCTATGGACACTGAAGCTTTCTTT.

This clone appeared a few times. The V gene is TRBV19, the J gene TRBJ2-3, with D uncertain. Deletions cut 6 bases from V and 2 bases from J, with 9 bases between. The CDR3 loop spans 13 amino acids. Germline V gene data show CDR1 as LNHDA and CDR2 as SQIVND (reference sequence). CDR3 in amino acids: CASRRVSTDTQYF. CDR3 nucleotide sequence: TGTGCCAGTAGACGGGTTTCCACAGATACGCAGTATTTT. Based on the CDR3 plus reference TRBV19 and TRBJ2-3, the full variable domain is DGGITQSPKYLFRKEGQNVTLSCEQNLNHDAMYWYRQDPGQGLRLIYYSQIVNDFQKGDIAEGYSVSREKKESFPLTVTSAQKNPTAFYLCASRRVSTDTQYFGPGTRLTVL.

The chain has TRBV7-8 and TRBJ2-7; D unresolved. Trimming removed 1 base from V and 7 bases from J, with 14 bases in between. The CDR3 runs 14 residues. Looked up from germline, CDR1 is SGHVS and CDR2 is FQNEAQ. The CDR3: CASSLGSGSWEQYF. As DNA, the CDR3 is TGTGCCAGCAGCTTAGGTTCAGGATCTTGGGAGCAGTACTTC.

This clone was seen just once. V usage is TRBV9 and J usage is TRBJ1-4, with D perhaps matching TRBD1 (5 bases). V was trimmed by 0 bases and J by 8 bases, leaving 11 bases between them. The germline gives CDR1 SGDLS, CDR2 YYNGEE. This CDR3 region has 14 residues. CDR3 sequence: CASSVGGGFEKLFF. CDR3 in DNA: TGTGCCAGCAGCGTAGGCGGGGGATTCGAAAAACTGTTTTTT.

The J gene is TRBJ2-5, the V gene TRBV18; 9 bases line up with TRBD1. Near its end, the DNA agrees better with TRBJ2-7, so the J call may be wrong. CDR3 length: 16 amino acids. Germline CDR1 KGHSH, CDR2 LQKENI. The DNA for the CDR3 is TGTGCCAGCTCCCCTTTTACGGGACAGGGTCCCTACGAGCAGTACTTC. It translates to CASSPFTGQGPYEQYF.

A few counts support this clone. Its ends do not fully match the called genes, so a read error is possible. In DNA, the CDR3 is TGTTCCAGCAGCTGGATAGCGGGAGGGGGAGGCACAGATACGCAGTATTTT. Its protein product is CSSSWIAGGGGTDTQYF. This rearrangement joins TRBV7-9 to TRBJ2-3; 11 bases are a match to TRBD2. The germline CDR1 and CDR2 sequences are SEHNR and FQNEAQ (reference sequence). The CDR3 length is 17 residues. The full variable domain, its missing parts supplied by reference TRBV7-9 and TRBJ2-3, is DTGVSQNPRHKITKRGQNVTFRCDPISEHNRLYWYRQTLGQGPEFLTYFQNEAQLEKSRLLSDRFSAERPKGSFSTLEIQRTEQGDSAMYLCSSSWIAGGGGTDTQYFGPGTRLTVL.

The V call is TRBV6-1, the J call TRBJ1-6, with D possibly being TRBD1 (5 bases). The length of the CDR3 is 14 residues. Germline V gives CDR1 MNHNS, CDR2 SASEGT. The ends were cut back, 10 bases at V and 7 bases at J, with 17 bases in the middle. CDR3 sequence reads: CAMRPGGGNSPLHF. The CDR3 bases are TGTGCCATGCGCCCCGGGGGAGGGAATTCACCCCTCCACTTT.

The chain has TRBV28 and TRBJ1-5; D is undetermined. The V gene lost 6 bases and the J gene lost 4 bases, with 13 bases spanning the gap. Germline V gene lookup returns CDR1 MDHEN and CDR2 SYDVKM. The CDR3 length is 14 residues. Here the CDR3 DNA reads TGTGCCAGCAGCCCGGCTGGCAGGAATCAGCCCCAGCATTTT. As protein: CASSPAGRNQPQHF.

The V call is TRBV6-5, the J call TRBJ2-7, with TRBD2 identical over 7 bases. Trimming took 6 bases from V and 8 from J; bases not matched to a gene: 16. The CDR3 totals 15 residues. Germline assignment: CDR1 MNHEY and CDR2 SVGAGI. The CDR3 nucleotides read TGTGCCAGCAGCCTAACCTGGCCGGGGGGAGGCAAGCAGTACTTC. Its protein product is CASSLTWPGGGKQYF.

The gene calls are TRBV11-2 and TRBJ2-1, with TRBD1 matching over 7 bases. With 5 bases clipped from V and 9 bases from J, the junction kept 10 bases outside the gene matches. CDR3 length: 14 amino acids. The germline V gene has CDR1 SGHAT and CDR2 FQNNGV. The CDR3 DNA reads TGTGCCAGCAGCCCGTCGACAGGGACAAGTGAGCAGTTCTTC. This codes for CASSPSTGTSEQFF.

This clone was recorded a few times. CDR3: CASSIGLAASYEQYF. The CDR3 DNA reads as TGTGCCAGTAGTATCGGCCTAGCGGCATCCTACGAGCAGTACTTC. This chain joins TRBV19 and TRBJ2-7, with 7 bases lining up with TRBD2. This CDR3 contains 15 residues. Germline assignment: CDR1 LNHDA and CDR2 SQIVND (reference sequence). The ends lost 3 bases at V and 1 base at J; junction bases unmatched: 6. The full variable domain, its missing parts supplied by reference TRBV19 and TRBJ2-7, is DGGITQSPKYLFRKEGQNVTLSCEQNLNHDAMYWYRQDPGQGLRLIYYSQIVNDFQKGDIAEGYSVSREKKESFPLTVTSAQKNPTAFYLCASSIGLAASYEQYFGPGTRLTVT.

CDR3 residues: CASSVDSGDSINTQYF. The CDR3, as DNA: TGTGCCAGCAGCGTAGACAGCGGGGATAGCATTAATACGCAGTATTTT. V gene TRBV9 combines with J gene TRBJ2-3; 7 nucleotides line up with TRBD2. Per the germline V gene, CDR1 is SGDLS and CDR2 is YYNGEE. The CDR3 covers 16 residues. V lost 0 bases and J lost 7; bases outside the gene matches: 11.

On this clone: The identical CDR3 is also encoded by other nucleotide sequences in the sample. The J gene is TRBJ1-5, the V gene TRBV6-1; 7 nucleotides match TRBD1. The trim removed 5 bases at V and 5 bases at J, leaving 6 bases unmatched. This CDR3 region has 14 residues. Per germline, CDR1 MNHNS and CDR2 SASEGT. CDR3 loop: CASSRGGGDQPQHF. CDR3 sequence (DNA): TGTGCCAGCAGTAGAGGGGGCGGCGATCAGCCCCAGCATTTT.

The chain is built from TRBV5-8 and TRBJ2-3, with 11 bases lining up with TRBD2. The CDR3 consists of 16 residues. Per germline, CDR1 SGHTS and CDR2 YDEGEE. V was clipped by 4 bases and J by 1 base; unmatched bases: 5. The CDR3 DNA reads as TGTGCCAGCAGCGTAGGGACTAGCGGACGCACAGATACGCAGTATTTT. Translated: CASSVGTSGRTDTQYF.

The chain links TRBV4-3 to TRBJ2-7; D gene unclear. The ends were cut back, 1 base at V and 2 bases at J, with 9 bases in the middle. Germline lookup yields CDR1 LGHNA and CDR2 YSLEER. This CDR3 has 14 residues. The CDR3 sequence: CASSQVARTYEQYF. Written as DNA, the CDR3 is TGCGCCAGCAGCCAAGTGGCCAGAACCTACGAGCAGTACTTC.

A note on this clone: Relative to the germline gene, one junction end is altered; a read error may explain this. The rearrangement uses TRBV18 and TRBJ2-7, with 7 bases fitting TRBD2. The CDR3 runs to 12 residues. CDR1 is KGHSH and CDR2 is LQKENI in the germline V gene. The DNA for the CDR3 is TGTGCCAGCTCACCGGGTGGAAGGGAGGGAGACTTC. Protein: CASSPGGREGDF.

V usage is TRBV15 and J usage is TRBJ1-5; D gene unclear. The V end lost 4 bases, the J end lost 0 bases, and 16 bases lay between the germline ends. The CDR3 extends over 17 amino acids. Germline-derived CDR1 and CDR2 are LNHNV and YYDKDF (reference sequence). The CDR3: CATSTTLEGRSNQPQHF. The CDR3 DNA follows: TGTGCCACCAGCACCACTCTCGAGGGCCGTAGCAATCAGCCCCAGCATTTT. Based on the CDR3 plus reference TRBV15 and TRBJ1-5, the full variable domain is DAMVIQNPRYQVTQFGKPVTLSCSQTLNHNVMYWYQQKSSQAPKLLFHYYDKDFNNEADTPDNFQSRRPNTSFCFLDIRSPGLGDTAMYLCATSTTLEGRSNQPQHFGDGTRLSIL.